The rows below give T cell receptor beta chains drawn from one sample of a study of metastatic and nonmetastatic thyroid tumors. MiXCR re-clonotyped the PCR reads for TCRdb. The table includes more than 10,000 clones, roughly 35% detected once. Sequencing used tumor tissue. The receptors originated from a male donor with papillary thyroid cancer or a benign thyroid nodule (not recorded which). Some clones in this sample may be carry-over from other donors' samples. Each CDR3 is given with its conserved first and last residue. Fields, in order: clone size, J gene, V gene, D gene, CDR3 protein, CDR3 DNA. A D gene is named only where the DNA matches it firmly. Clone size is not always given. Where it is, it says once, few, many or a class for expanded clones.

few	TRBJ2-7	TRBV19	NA	CASSIGGGGSYEQYF	TGTGCCAGTAGTATAGGGGGTGGGGGTTCCTACGAGCAGTACTTC
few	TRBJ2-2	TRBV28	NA	CASSFRGTGELFF	TGTGCCAGCAGTTTTAGGGGCACCGGGGAGCTGTTTTTT
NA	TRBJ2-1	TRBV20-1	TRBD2	CSAREATSGKNEQFF	TGCAGTGCTAGAGAAGCTACTAGCGGCAAGAATGAGCAGTTCTTC
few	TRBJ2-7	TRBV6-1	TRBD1	CASSENVGTGSYEQYF	TGTGCCAGCAGTGAAAACGTAGGGACAGGGTCCTACGAGCAGTACTTC
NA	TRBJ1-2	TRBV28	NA	CAGSPSNWGSFGYTF	TGTGCCGGCAGTCCCTCCAATTGGGGGTCTTTTGGCTACACCTTC
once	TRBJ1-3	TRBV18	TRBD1	CASSPGQGAMDTIYF	TGTGCCAGCTCACCAGGACAGGGGGCGATGGACACCATATATTTT